The rows below give T cell receptor beta chains drawn from one sample of a study of shared clonotypes between healthy human individuals. The method was immunoSEQ multiplex PCR; TCRdb's version includes in-frame clones alone and lacks a portion of them. Of 1.6 million or so clones listed, around 98.5% are singletons. Specimen: naive CD4+ T cells sorted from blood. Receptors originate from a man between 25 and 39 years old in good health. Each CDR3 is given with its conserved first and last residue. Each record gives: J gene, V gene, clone size, D gene, CDR3 length, CDR3 DNA, CDR3 protein. D genes are given only for firm matches. Some rows have no size entry. The others give once, few or many, or a class for an expanded clone.

J gene: TRBJ2-7
V gene: TRBV9
clone size: NA
D gene: TRBD2
CDR3 length: 16
CDR3 DNA: TGTGCCAGCAGCCCTCGTAGCGGGGGGCTCGGGAACGAGCAGTACTTC
CDR3 protein: CASSPRSGGLGNEQYF

J gene: TRBJ2-6
V gene: TRBV5-8
clone size: NA
D gene: TRBD1
CDR3 length: 17
CDR3 DNA: TGTGCCAGCAACCTAGGACAGGGGTTCACTGGGGCCAACGTCCTGACTTTC
CDR3 protein: CASNLGQGFTGANVLTF

J gene: TRBJ1-1
V gene: TRBV5-1
clone size: NA
D gene: NA
CDR3 length: 15
CDR3 DNA: TGCGCCAGCAGCTTGAGGGCAACTTTAGGCACTGAAGCTTTCTTT
CDR3 protein: CASSLRATLGTEAFF

J gene: TRBJ2-7
V gene: TRBV29-1
clone size: NA
D gene: NA
CDR3 length: 12
CDR3 DNA: TGCAGCGTTGAAGATAGGGGTTACGAGCAGTACTTC
CDR3 protein: CSVEDRGYEQYF

J gene: TRBJ2-7
V gene: TRBV9
clone size: NA
D gene: NA
CDR3 length: 14
CDR3 DNA: TGTGCCAGCAGCGTAGCCGCGAGGGGAAGCGAGCAGTACTTC
CDR3 protein: CASSVAARGSEQYF

J gene: TRBJ2-5
V gene: TRBV5-5
clone size: NA
D gene: NA
CDR3 length: 13
CDR3 DNA: TGTGCCAGCAGCTTGTTAGGAGAAGAGACCCAGTACTTC
CDR3 protein: CASSLLGEETQYF

J gene: TRBJ1-4
V gene: TRBV2
clone size: NA
D gene: NA
CDR3 length: 15
CDR3 DNA: TGTGCCAGCAGGAAAAATCAAGGGATATATGAAAAACTGTTTTTT
CDR3 protein: CASRKNQGIYEKLFF

J gene: TRBJ2-2
V gene: TRBV5-6
clone size: NA
D gene: NA
CDR3 length: 16
CDR3 DNA: TGTGCCAGCAGCTTACGTCAGACTGATAACACCGGGGAGCTGTTTTTT
CDR3 protein: CASSLRQTDNTGELFF

J gene: TRBJ2-1
V gene: TRBV7-2
clone size: NA
D gene: TRBD2
CDR3 length: 17
CDR3 DNA: TGTGCCAGCAGCCCAGGGTGGGGACTAGCGGCTAACAATGAGCAGTTCTTC
CDR3 protein: CASSPGWGLAANNEQFF

J gene: TRBJ2-3
V gene: TRBV6-5
clone size: NA
D gene: NA
CDR3 length: 13
CDR3 DNA: TGTGCCAGCAGCTGGGACCGCGGGTATACGCAGTATTTT
CDR3 protein: CASSWDRGYTQYF

J gene: TRBJ2-7
V gene: TRBV5-1
clone size: once
D gene: TRBD2
CDR3 length: 16
CDR3 DNA: TGCGCCAGCAGCGGAGGGACTAGCGGGAGTGAGAGCGAGCAGTACTTC
CDR3 protein: CASSGGTSGSESEQYF

J gene: TRBJ2-7
V gene: TRBV7-2
clone size: NA
D gene: NA
CDR3 length: 14
CDR3 DNA: TGTGCCAGCAGCCATCAGGAGAGCTCCTACGAGCAGTACTTC
CDR3 protein: CASSHQESSYEQYF

J gene: TRBJ2-1
V gene: TRBV5-6
clone size: NA
D gene: TRBD2
CDR3 length: 14
CDR3 DNA: TGTGCCAGCAGCTCCGGGACTACCTACAATGAGCAGTTCTTC
CDR3 protein: CASSSGTTYNEQFF

J gene: TRBJ1-1
V gene: TRBV2
clone size: NA
D gene: TRBD1
CDR3 length: 15
CDR3 DNA: TGTGCCAGCAGTCGAACGGGACAGGGTAACACTGAAGCTTTCTTT
CDR3 protein: CASSRTGQGNTEAFF

J gene: TRBJ2-3
V gene: TRBV2
clone size: NA
D gene: NA
CDR3 length: 12
CDR3 DNA: TGTGCCAGCAGTGGAGAAGGGGATACGCAGTATTTT
CDR3 protein: CASSGEGDTQYF

J gene: TRBJ2-7
V gene: TRBV28
clone size: NA
D gene: TRBD1
CDR3 length: 14
CDR3 DNA: TGTGCCAGCAGCCCCAGGGGGCCAACCTACGAGCAGTACTTC
CDR3 protein: CASSPRGPTYEQYF

J gene: TRBJ1-2
V gene: TRBV6-1
clone size: once
D gene: NA
CDR3 length: 13
CDR3 DNA: TGTGCCAGCAGTGGGAGCAAGAACTATGGCTACACCTTC
CDR3 protein: CASSGSKNYGYTF

J gene: TRBJ2-3
V gene: TRBV5-1
clone size: NA
D gene: TRBD2
CDR3 length: 15
CDR3 DNA: TGCGCCAGCACGACTAGCGGGACCACCGGAGATACGCAGTATTTT
CDR3 protein: CASTTSGTTGDTQYF

J gene: TRBJ2-3
V gene: TRBV5-1
clone size: NA
D gene: NA
CDR3 length: 14
CDR3 DNA: TGCGCCAGCAGCTTGTCGTTAAGCACAGATACGCAGTATTTT
CDR3 protein: CASSLSLSTDTQYF

J gene: TRBJ2-7
V gene: TRBV27
clone size: NA
D gene: NA
CDR3 length: 12
CDR3 DNA: TGTGCCAGCAGCACTAGGGGCAAGAGTTCGTACTTC
CDR3 protein: CASSTRGKSSYF

J gene: TRBJ2-7
V gene: TRBV27
clone size: NA
D gene: TRBD1
CDR3 length: 14
CDR3 DNA: TGTGCCAGCAGAAAAGGGGACAGCGCAGTCTGGGAGTACTTC
CDR3 protein: CASRKGDSAVWEYF

J gene: TRBJ2-1
V gene: TRBV10-2
clone size: NA
D gene: TRBD2
CDR3 length: 18
CDR3 DNA: TGCGCCAGCAGGAGGACTAGCGGGCTTACCAGCTCCTACAATGAGCAGTTCTTC
CDR3 protein: CASRRTSGLTSSYNEQFF

J gene: TRBJ2-1
V gene: TRBV28
clone size: NA
D gene: NA
CDR3 length: 13
CDR3 DNA: TGTGCCAGCAGTGGGACTGACTACAATGAGCAGTTCTTC
CDR3 protein: CASSGTDYNEQFF

J gene: TRBJ1-4
V gene: TRBV28
clone size: NA
D gene: TRBD1
CDR3 length: 14
CDR3 DNA: TGTGCCAGCAGCCTACAGGGGTTGGGTGAAAAACTGTTTTTT
CDR3 protein: CASSLQGLGEKLFF

J gene: TRBJ2-7
V gene: TRBV11-2
clone size: NA
D gene: NA
CDR3 length: 14
CDR3 DNA: TGTGCCAGCAGCTCTACTAGGAATTCGGGCGAGCAGTACTTC
CDR3 protein: CASSSTRNSGEQYF

J gene: TRBJ1-4
V gene: TRBV7-6
clone size: NA
D gene: NA
CDR3 length: 14
CDR3 DNA: TGTGCCAGCAGCTTAAGAGATTATAATGAAAAACTGTTTTTT
CDR3 protein: CASSLRDYNEKLFF

J gene: TRBJ2-7
V gene: TRBV11-2
clone size: NA
D gene: NA
CDR3 length: 15
CDR3 DNA: TGTGCCAGCAGCTTTATCCGGCAGTCCTCCTACGAGCAGTACTTC
CDR3 protein: CASSFIRQSSYEQYF

J gene: TRBJ2-6
V gene: TRBV10-3
clone size: NA
D gene: NA
CDR3 length: 15
CDR3 DNA: TGTGCCATCAGTGGTAGTACTGGTGGGGCCAACGTCCTGACTTTC
CDR3 protein: CAISGSTGGANVLTF

J gene: TRBJ2-1
V gene: TRBV2
clone size: NA
D gene: TRBD2
CDR3 length: 15
CDR3 DNA: TGTGCCAGCAGTGAAGACCTAGCGGGAGGAGGAGAGCAGTTCTTC
CDR3 protein: CASSEDLAGGGEQFF

J gene: TRBJ1-1
V gene: TRBV7-2
clone size: NA
D gene: NA
CDR3 length: 12
CDR3 DNA: TGTGCCAGCAGCTTAGTGCAGGGTCCCGCTTTCTTT
CDR3 protein: CASSLVQGPAFF

J gene: TRBJ1-5
V gene: TRBV28
clone size: NA
D gene: TRBD1
CDR3 length: 16
CDR3 DNA: TGTGCCAGCAGGCTAAGGACAGGAAAGAGCAATCAGCCCCAGCATTTT
CDR3 protein: CASRLRTGKSNQPQHF

J gene: TRBJ1-1
V gene: TRBV7-9
clone size: NA
D gene: NA
CDR3 length: 14
CDR3 DNA: TGTGCCAGCAGCTTGGGACGGATGAACACTGAAGCTTTCTTT
CDR3 protein: CASSLGRMNTEAFF

J gene: TRBJ2-3
V gene: TRBV13
clone size: once
D gene: TRBD2
CDR3 length: 20
CDR3 DNA: TGTGCCAGCAGCCCCCTCCCACTAACTAGCGGGAGGCGTGCCTTAGATACGCAGTATTTT
CDR3 protein: CASSPLPLTSGRRALDTQYF

J gene: TRBJ2-5
V gene: TRBV15
clone size: NA
D gene: TRBD2
CDR3 length: 16
CDR3 DNA: TGTGCCACCAGCAGAGGGGGACTAGCGGCTCAGGGGACCCAGTACTTC
CDR3 protein: CATSRGGLAAQGTQYF

J gene: TRBJ1-5
V gene: TRBV19
clone size: NA
D gene: NA
CDR3 length: 13
CDR3 DNA: TGTGCCAGTAGTATCACAGGGTTTCAGCCCCAGCATTTT
CDR3 protein: CASSITGFQPQHF

J gene: TRBJ2-5
V gene: TRBV5-1
clone size: NA
D gene: TRBD2
CDR3 length: 13
CDR3 DNA: TGCGCCAGCACTAGCGGGAGGCGAGAGACCCAGTACTTC
CDR3 protein: CASTSGRRETQYF

J gene: TRBJ2-1
V gene: TRBV19
clone size: NA
D gene: TRBD2
CDR3 length: 16
CDR3 DNA: TGTGCCAGTAGAAATAGCGGGAGGAGGACCTACAATGAGCAGTTCTTC
CDR3 protein: CASRNSGRRTYNEQFF

J gene: TRBJ1-1
V gene: TRBV19
clone size: NA
D gene: NA
CDR3 length: 11
CDR3 DNA: TGTGCCAGTAGTATGTTAGATGAAGCTTTCTTT
CDR3 protein: CASSMLDEAFF

J gene: TRBJ2-5
V gene: TRBV15
clone size: NA
D gene: TRBD1
CDR3 length: 15
CDR3 DNA: TGTGCCACCAGCGAACTGTGGACAGGGTTAGAGACCCAGTACTTC
CDR3 protein: CATSELWTGLETQYF

J gene: TRBJ1-5
V gene: TRBV28
clone size: NA
D gene: NA
CDR3 length: 15
CDR3 DNA: TGTGCCAGCAGGACGAGCGTTGTAGGACATCAGCCCCAGCATTTT
CDR3 protein: CASRTSVVGHQPQHF

J gene: TRBJ2-7
V gene: TRBV10-3
clone size: NA
D gene: TRBD2
CDR3 length: 16
CDR3 DNA: TGTGCCATCAGTGATGGGGGACTAGCGGGAGTATACGAGCAGTACTTC
CDR3 protein: CAISDGGLAGVYEQYF

J gene: TRBJ2-1
V gene: TRBV2
clone size: NA
D gene: TRBD1
CDR3 length: 12
CDR3 DNA: TGTGCCAGCAGTGGGACAGGTGGGGTGCAGTTCTTC
CDR3 protein: CASSGTGGVQFF

J gene: TRBJ2-2
V gene: TRBV18
clone size: NA
D gene: TRBD2
CDR3 length: 16
CDR3 DNA: TGTGCCAGCTCACCACCGACTAGCGAGAACACCGGGGAGCTGTTTTTT
CDR3 protein: CASSPPTSENTGELFF

J gene: TRBJ1-2
V gene: TRBV2
clone size: once
D gene: TRBD1
CDR3 length: 13
CDR3 DNA: TGTGCCAGCGTGGGTGAGACAGGGAAGGGCTACACCTTC
CDR3 protein: CASVGETGKGYTF

J gene: TRBJ2-1
V gene: TRBV4-1
clone size: NA
D gene: TRBD1
CDR3 length: 19
CDR3 DNA: TGCGCCAGCAGCCACCTTAATCCACAGGGGCAGGGGTTCTACAATGAGCAGTTCTTC
CDR3 protein: CASSHLNPQGQGFYNEQFF

J gene: TRBJ1-5
V gene: TRBV6-1
clone size: few
D gene: NA
CDR3 length: 13
CDR3 DNA: TGTGCCAGCAGGGTACATAGCAATCAGCCCCAGCATTTT
CDR3 protein: CASRVHSNQPQHF